The source of this T cell receptor (beta chain) is a study of regulatory T cells in long-lasting Graves disease. Regarding time point: newly diagnosed GD, antithyroid drugs for less than 3 months. The TCR library was made from RNA extracted from PBMCs. V was cut by 4 bases and J by 4 bases, with 13 bases left in between. Germline lookup yields CDR1 MNHEY and CDR2 SVGAGI. CDR3 size: 14 residues. This clonotype was counted ten times or more. To make TCR beta libraries, researchers used iRepertoire HTBI primers and Arm-PCR of CDR3 regions. TCRdb re-analysed the multiplex PCR reads in MiXCR, keeping a single row per CDR3 protein. The data show 200,000 to 250,000 distinct CDR3 sequences, roughly 19% seen once. Another study also made use of these data, one on T cells in Graves' hyperthyroidism and ophthalmopathy. Per that study: HTBI primers were the set used in a first-round RT-PCR of the TCR CDR3.

This receptor was identified in a woman aged 25 to 39 with Graves disease. The V call is TRBV6-5, the J call TRBJ1-2, with D perhaps TRBD1 (5 bases). Source: peripheral blood mononuclear cells (PBMCs), taken at new diagnosis, from a patient treated with antithyroid drugs. CDR3 coding DNA: TGTGCCAGCAGTTCCCTGGGGACCGTCTATGGCTACACCTTC. It yields the protein CASSSLGTVYGYTF.